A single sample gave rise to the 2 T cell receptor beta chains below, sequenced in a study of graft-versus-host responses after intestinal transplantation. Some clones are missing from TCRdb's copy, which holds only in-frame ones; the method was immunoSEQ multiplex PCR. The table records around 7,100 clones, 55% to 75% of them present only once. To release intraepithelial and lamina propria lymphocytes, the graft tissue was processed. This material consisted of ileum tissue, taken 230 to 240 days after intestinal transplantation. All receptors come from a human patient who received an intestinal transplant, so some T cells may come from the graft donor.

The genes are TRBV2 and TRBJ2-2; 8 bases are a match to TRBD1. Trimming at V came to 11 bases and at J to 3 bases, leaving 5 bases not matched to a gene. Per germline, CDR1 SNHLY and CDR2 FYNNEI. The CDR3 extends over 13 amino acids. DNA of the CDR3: TGTGCCGGACAGGGTTGGGACACCGGGGAGCTGTTTTTT. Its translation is CAGQGWDTGELFF.

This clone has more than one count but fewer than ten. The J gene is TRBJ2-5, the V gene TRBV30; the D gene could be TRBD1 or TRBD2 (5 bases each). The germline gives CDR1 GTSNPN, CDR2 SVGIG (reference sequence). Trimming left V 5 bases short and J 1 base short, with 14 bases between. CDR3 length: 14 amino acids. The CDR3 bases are TGTGCCTGGTGCCAGGGACGCTCCCAAGAGACCCAGTACTTC. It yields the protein CAWCQGRSQETQYF. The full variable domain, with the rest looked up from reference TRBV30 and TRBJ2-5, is SQTIHQWPATLVQPVGSPLSLECTVEGTSNPNLYWYRQAAGRGLQLLFYSVGIGQISSEVPQNLSASRPQDRQFILSSKKLLLSDSGFYLCAWCQGRSQETQYFGPGTRLLVL.